This T cell receptor (beta chain) was sequenced during a study of early T cells in non-severe SARS-CoV-2 infection. Turning to the study itself: Sequenced bulk RNA came from whole blood that was unsorted, and chains were unpaired. The study, taken as a whole, reports: Reliance on VDJdb matching favored anti-spike CD8 responses; private and CD4 specificities were missed.

Comment on this clonotype: The antigen remains unidentified.

The V and J ends lost 0 bases and 4 bases, in that order; junction bases with no gene match: 10. Germline V lookup: CDR1 LGHNA, CDR2 YSLEER. This CDR3 is built from 18 residues. One entry per CDR3 protein results from TCRdb running MiXCR on the 5' RACE reads. The data show more than 50,000 distinct CDR3 sequences, with approximately 13% seen just once and approximately 9.4% held by the top ten. The chain employs TRBV4-3 and TRBJ2-3; TRBD2 matches at 10 bases. The input for sequencing was whole blood, taken at baseline. The receptor's source is an adult who was a healthcare worker with PCR-confirmed SARS-CoV-2 infection or an uninfected control (not recorded which). For the CDR3, the DNA is TGCGCCAGCAGCCAAGATACTCCAGCGGGAGGGCCAGCAGATACGCAGTATTTT. This encodes CASSQDTPAGGPADTQYF.